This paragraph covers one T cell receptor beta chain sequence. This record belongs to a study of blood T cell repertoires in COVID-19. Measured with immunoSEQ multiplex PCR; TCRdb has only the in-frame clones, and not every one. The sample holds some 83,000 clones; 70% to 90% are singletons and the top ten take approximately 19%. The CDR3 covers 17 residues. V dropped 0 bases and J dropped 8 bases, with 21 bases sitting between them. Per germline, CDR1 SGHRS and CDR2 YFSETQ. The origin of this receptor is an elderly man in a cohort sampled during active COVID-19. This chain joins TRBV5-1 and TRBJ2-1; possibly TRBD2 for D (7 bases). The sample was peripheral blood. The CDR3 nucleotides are TGCGCCAGCAGCTTGGAAGTTGCTGGGGGGGCCTCGGATGAGCAGTTCTTC. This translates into CASSLEVAGGASDEQFF.